The rows below give T cell receptor beta chains drawn from one sample of a study of Ad26.COV2.S vaccination and SARS-CoV-2 variants. Sequencing was performed with immunoSEQ multiplex PCR; in TCRdb, only in-frame clones are kept and a portion is missing. Of about 470,000 clones in the sample, 80% to 95% were seen once. Material: peripheral blood, obtained in a trial of Ad26.COV2.S vaccine versus placebo. Receptor source: a person between 18 and 60 years old who received the Ad26.COV2.S COVID-19 vaccine or a placebo. The conserved cysteine and the conserved F or W are not part of the CDR3 here. A D gene is named only where the DNA matches it firmly.

TRBJ1-5 | TRBV27 | . | ASSLSGSQPQH
TRBJ2-5 | TRBV2 | . | ASTGGRTYQETQY
TRBJ2-7 | TRBV27 | . | ASSLSPTGEQY
TRBJ1-1 | TRBV7-8 | TRBD1 | ASSLLRTGNTEAF
TRBJ2-5 | TRBV3-1/TRBV3-2 | . | ASSQGGQQETQY
TRBJ2-4 | TRBV18 | . | ASSPPGTKNIQY
TRBJ1-2 | TRBV7-8 | . | ASSLVVETYGYT
TRBJ2-1 | TRBV4-2 | TRBD2 | ASSRTSGDNEQF
TRBJ2-1 | TRBV27 | . | ASYSGGGAIEQF
TRBJ2-5 | TRBV7-9 | TRBD2 | ASSLVTSGGETQY
TRBJ2-5 | TRBV9 | . | ASSVAVSGLYQETQY
TRBJ2-7 | TRBV27 | . | ASIGGVSYEQY
TRBJ2-1 | TRBV4-3 | TRBD2 | ASSQDNILAGSYNEQF
TRBJ2-1 | TRBV10-3 | TRBD2 | AISESTSDWNEQF
TRBJ2-2 | TRBV15 | . | ATSRDGSTGELF
TRBJ2-5 | TRBV7-9 | TRBD2 | ASSKGLAGAETQY